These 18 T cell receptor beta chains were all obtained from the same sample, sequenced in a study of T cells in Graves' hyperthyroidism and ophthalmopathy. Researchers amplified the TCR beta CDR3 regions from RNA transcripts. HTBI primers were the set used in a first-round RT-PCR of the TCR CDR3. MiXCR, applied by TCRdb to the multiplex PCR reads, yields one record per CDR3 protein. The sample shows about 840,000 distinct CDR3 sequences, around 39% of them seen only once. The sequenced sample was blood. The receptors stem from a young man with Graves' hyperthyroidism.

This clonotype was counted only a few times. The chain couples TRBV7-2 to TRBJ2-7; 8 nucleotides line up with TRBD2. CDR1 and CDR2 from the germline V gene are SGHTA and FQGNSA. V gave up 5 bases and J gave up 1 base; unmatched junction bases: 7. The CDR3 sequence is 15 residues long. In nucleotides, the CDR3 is TGTGCCAGCAGCACGACGGGGGGGGCATCCTACGAGCAGTACTTC. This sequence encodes CASSTTGGASYEQYF.

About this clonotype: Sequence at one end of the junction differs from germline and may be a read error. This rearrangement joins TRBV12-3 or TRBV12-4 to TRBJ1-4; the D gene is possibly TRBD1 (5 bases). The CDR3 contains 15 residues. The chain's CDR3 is CASSLAGRPNEKPFF. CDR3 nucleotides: TGTGCCAGCAGTTTAGCGGGACGGCCTAATGAAAAACCGTTTTTT.

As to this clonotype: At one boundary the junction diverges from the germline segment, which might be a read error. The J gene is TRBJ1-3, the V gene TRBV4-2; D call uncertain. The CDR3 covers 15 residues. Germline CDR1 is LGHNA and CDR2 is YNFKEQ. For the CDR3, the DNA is TGTGCCAGCAGCCCACAAGGGAGCTGTGGAAACACCATATACTTT. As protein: CASSPQGSCGNTIYF.

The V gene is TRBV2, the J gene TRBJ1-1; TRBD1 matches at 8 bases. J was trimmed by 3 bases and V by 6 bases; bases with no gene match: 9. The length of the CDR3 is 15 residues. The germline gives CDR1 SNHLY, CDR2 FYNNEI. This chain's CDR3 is CASRPLWTGYTEAFF. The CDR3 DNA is TGTGCCAGCAGACCTTTATGGACAGGGTACACTGAAGCTTTCTTT.

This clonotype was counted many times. The CDR3 nucleotides are TGTGCCAGCAGCTTAGGGGCAGGGCAGGGCTACACCTTC. Amino acids: CASSLGAGQGYTF. J is TRBJ1-2 and V is TRBV7-2, with D perhaps matching TRBD1 (5 bases). This CDR3 region has 13 residues. The V gene's germline CDR1 is SGHTA and CDR2 FQGNSA. V was pared by 1 base and J by 8 bases, with 11 bases between.

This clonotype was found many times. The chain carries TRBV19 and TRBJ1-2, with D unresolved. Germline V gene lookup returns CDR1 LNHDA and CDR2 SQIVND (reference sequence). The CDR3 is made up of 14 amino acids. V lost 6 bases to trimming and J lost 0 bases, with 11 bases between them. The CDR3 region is CASRVSLANYGYTF. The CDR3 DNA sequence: TGTGCCAGTAGGGTTAGTCTTGCTAACTATGGCTACACCTTC.

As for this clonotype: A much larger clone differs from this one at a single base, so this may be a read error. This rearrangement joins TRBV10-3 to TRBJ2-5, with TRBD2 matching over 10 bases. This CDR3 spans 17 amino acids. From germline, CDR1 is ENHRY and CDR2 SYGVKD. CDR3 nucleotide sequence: TGTGCCATCAGTGAGTCAGCGGGGGGGCCTCGGCAAGAGGCCCAGTACTTC. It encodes CAISESAGGPRQEAQYF.

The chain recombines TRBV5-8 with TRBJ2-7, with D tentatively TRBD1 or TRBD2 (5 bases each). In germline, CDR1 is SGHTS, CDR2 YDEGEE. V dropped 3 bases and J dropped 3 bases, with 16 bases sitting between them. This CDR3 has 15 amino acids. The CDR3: CASSSGTLDDYEQYF. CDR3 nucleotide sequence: TGTGCCAGCAGCTCCGGGACGTTGGATGACTACGAGCAGTACTTC.

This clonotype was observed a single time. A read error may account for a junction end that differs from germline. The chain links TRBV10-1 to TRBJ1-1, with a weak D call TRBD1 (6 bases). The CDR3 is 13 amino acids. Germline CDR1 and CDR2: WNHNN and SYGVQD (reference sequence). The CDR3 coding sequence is TGCGCCGGCAGTGAGTCCGGGGGCCGGCTGGCTTTCTTT. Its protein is CAGSESGGRLAFF.

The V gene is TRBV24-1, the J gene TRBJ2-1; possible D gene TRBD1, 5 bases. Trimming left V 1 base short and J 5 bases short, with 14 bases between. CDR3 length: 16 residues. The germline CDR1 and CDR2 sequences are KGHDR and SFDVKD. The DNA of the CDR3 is TGTGCCACCAGTGATTTAAGAATGGAAGGGGACAATGAGCAGTTCTTC. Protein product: CATSDLRMEGDNEQFF.

The CDR3 sequence is CSVDGERGTDTQYF. The CDR3 DNA is TGCAGCGTTGACGGGGAGAGGGGGACAGATACGCAGTATTTT. The V and J genes are TRBV29-1 and TRBJ2-3; weak D call: TRBD1 (6 bases). V lost 3 bases, J lost 3 bases, and 13 bases lay in between. The CDR3 consists of 14 residues. Germline V gene data show CDR1 as SQVTM and CDR2 as ANQGSEA.

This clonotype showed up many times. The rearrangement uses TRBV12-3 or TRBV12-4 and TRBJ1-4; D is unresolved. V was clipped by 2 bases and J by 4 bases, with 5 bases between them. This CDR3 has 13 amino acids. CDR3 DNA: TGTGCCAGCAGTTTATACGGTAATGAAAAACTGTTTTTT. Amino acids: CASSLYGNEKLFF.

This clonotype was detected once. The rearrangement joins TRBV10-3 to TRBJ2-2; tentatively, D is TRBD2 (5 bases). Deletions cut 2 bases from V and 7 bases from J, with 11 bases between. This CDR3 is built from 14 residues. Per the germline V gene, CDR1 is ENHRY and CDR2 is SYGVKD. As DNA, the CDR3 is TGTGCCATCAGTGAGGGACTGCTTTTCGGGGAGCTGTTTTTT. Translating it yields CAISEGLLFGELFF.

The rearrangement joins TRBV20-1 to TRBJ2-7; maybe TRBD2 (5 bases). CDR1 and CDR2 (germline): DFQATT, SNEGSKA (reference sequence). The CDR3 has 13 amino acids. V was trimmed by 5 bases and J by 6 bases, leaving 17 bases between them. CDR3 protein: CSAEGPVPPEQYF. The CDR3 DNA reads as TGCAGTGCTGAGGGCCCCGTACCACCCGAGCAGTACTTC.

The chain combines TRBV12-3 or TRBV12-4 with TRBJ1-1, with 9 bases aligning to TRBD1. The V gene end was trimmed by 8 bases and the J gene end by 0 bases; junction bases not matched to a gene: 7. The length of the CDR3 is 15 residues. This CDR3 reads CASPDGTGMNTEAFF. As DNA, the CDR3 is TGTGCCAGCCCTGACGGGACAGGGATGAACACTGAAGCTTTCTTT.

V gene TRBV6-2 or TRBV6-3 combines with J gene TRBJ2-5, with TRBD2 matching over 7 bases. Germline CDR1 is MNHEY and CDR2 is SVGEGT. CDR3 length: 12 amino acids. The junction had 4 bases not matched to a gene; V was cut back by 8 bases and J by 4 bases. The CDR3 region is CASRGVRETQYF. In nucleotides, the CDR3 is TGTGCCAGCCGGGGGGTGCGAGAGACCCAGTACTTC.

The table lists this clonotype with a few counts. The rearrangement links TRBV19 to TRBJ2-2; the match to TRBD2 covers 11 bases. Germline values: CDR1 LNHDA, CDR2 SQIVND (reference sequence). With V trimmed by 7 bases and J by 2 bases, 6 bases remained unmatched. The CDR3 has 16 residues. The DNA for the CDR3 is TGTGCCAGTACCAACCGACTAGCGGGAAACACCGGGGAGCTGTTTTTT. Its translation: CASTNRLAGNTGELFF.

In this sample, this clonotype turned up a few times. CDR3 coding DNA: TGCGCCAGCAGCCAAGGTCAGGGTGGAGAGCAGTACTTC. Its protein product is CASSQGQGGEQYF. The chain has TRBV4-1 and TRBJ2-7, with D possibly TRBD1 on 5 matching bases. The V end was cut by 1 base, the J end by 7 bases, with 11 bases between. Germline loops: CDR1 MGHRA, CDR2 YSYEKL. The CDR3 has 13 amino acids.